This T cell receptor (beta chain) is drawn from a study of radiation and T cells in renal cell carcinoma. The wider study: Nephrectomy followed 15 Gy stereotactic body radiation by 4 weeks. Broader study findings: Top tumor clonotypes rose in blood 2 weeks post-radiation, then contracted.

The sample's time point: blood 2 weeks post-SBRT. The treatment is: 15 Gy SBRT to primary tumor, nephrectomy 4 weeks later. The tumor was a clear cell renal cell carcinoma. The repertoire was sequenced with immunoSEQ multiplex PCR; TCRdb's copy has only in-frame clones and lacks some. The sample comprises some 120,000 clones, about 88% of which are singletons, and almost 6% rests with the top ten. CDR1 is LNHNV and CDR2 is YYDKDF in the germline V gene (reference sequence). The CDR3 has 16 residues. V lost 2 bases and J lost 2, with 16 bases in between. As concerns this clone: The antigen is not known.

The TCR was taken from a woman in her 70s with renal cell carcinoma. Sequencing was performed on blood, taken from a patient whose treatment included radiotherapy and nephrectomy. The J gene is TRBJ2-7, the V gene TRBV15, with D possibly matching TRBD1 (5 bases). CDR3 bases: TGTGCCACCAGCAGACTCGACAAGGGGTCAGCCTACGAGCAGTACTTC. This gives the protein CATSRLDKGSAYEQYF.